A single sample is the source of the 8 T cell receptor beta chains below, sequenced in a study of beta chain features in type 1 diabetes. Study-level points and caveats: Shorter TCRB CDR3s, moderately but significantly so, marked every one of the four CD4+ subsets in Type 1 diabetes patients.

Every isolated RNA sample was fully reverse transcribed, so sequencing captured expressed TCRB transcripts. This table comes from immunoSEQ multiplex PCR, and its TCRdb copy is limited to in-frame clones, with some not included. The sample carries some 150,000 clones, 10% to 15% recorded once. No antigen has been identified for these receptors. Sequences were obtained from central memory CD4+ T cells from blood. These receptors all come from a man aged 18 to 30 with type 1 diabetes.

V usage is TRBV19 and J usage is TRBJ1-5; 10 nucleotides agree with TRBD1. The V segment lost 10 bases and the J segment 0 bases; nucleotides outside the gene matches: 6. The CDR3 covers 15 residues. Germline V gives CDR1 LNHDA, CDR2 SQIVND (reference sequence). The CDR3 is CATADRGNSNQPQHF. The CDR3 DNA reads TGTGCCACGGCGGACAGGGGGAATAGCAATCAGCCCCAGCATTTT.

This clone was picked up a small number of times. This chain joins TRBV19 and TRBJ2-3; the D is unclear. The CDR3 covers 12 residues. CDR1 and CDR2 from the germline V gene are LNHDA and SQIVND (reference sequence). The V end was cut by 5 bases, the J end by 5 bases, with 8 bases between. CDR3: CASSRKGDTQYF. The CDR3 DNA reads as TGTGCCAGTAGTCGTAAGGGAGATACGCAGTATTTT. The whole variable domain, remainder taken from reference TRBV19 and TRBJ2-3, is DGGITQSPKYLFRKEGQNVTLSCEQNLNHDAMYWYRQDPGQGLRLIYYSQIVNDFQKGDIAEGYSVSREKKESFPLTVTSAQKNPTAFYLCASSRKGDTQYFGPGTRLTVL.

The chain couples TRBV4-1 to TRBJ1-5; D is ambiguous. Germline-derived CDR1 and CDR2 are MGHRA and YSYEKL. The CDR3 has 15 amino acids. V gave up 4 bases and J gave up 5 bases, with 15 bases separating them. DNA for the CDR3: TGCGCCAGCAGCCCAACGGACGGAGACTATCAGCCCCAGCATTTT. Protein product: CASSPTDGDYQPQHF.

This clone was observed once. The gene calls are TRBV5-1 and TRBJ2-1; 11 bases are a match to TRBD1. Germline assignment: CDR1 SGHRS and CDR2 YFSETQ. V lost 4 bases and J lost 9; bases outside the gene matches: 9. The CDR3 contains 15 residues. Written as DNA, the CDR3 is TGCGCCAGCAGCACTGGGACAGGGGGAATGGGTGAGCAGTTCTTC. Translated, it gives CASSTGTGGMGEQFF.

The rearrangement joins TRBV6-5 to TRBJ1-3, with TRBD1 as a possible D gene (6 bases). With 9 bases removed from V and 3 bases from J, the gap between germline ends came to 9 bases. The CDR3 is 12 residues long. The germline V gene has CDR1 MNHEY and CDR2 SVGAGI. Here the CDR3 reads CASKGDGNTIYF. The CDR3 DNA reads as TGTGCCAGTAAGGGGGATGGAAACACCATATATTTT.

The V gene is TRBV6-1, the J gene TRBJ2-7; 11 bases match TRBD2. The CDR3 runs to 15 residues. Per the germline V gene, CDR1 is MNHNS and CDR2 is SASEGT. Trimming took 5 bases from V and 3 from J; bases not matched to a gene: 6. CDR3 in DNA: TGTGCCAGCAGTCTGACTAGCGGGGAAGTCTACGAGCAGTACTTC. It encodes CASSLTSGEVYEQYF.

The chain uses TRBV28 and TRBJ1-5, with D possibly TRBD1 on 5 matching bases. The germline V and J ends were trimmed by 9 bases and 2 bases, with 14 bases remaining between them. This CDR3 contains 14 residues. Germline V gives CDR1 MDHEN, CDR2 SYDVKM. The CDR3 protein is CASGGLRGNQPQHF. CDR3 in DNA: TGTGCCAGTGGGGGTCTGAGAGGCAATCAGCCCCAGCATTTT.

This clone has ten or more counts. The rearrangement links TRBV5-1 to TRBJ2-7; TRBD1 might be the D (6 bases). The CDR3 has 14 residues. The germline CDR1 and CDR2 sequences are SGHRS and YFSETQ. V shed 4 bases and J shed 1 base, with 12 bases lying between them. CDR3 sequence: CASSPEQGSYEQYF. The CDR3 DNA reads as TGCGCCAGCAGCCCTGAACAGGGATCCTACGAGCAGTACTTC.